This T cell receptor (beta chain) was sequenced for a study of control samples from healthy donors and cancer patients. Clones were sequenced by immunoSEQ multiplex PCR, and TCRdb holds only the in-frame ones, with some missing. The sample has approximately 72,000 clones, approximately 89% seen once. The CDR3 runs to 14 residues. CDR1 and CDR2 from the germline V gene are SGHRS and YFSETQ. V shed 3 bases and J shed 0 bases, with 9 bases lying between them. The source material was blood. This receptor was taken from a man between 45 and 60 years old in good health. The gene calls are TRBV5-1 and TRBJ2-5, with D tentatively TRBD1 or TRBD2 (5 bases each). DNA of the CDR3: TGCGCCAGCAGCTCCGGGACGGACCAAGAGACCCAGTACTTC. Protein: CASSSGTDQETQYF.